Sequencing of this T cell receptor beta chain was carried out in a study of identical twins. This CDR3 is 15 amino acids long. CDR1 and CDR2 from the germline V gene are SNHLY and FYNNEI. V was clipped by 5 bases and J by 5 bases; unmatched bases: 8. TCRdb recomputed calls from the 5' RACE reads with MiXCR, one row per CDR3 protein. The table lists around 510,000 distinct CDR3 sequences, approximately 14% of them singletons. These data were likewise used in another study, on yellow fever vaccine responses in identical twins.

The chain is built from TRBV2 and TRBJ2-5; TRBD2 agrees at 10 bases. The receptor was derived from a woman aged 18-29 years in good health. Sequences were obtained from CD4+ T cells sorted from blood. The CDR3 loop reads CASSHRLAGEETQYF. The CDR3 nucleotides read TGTGCCAGCAGTCATAGGCTAGCGGGGGAGGAGACCCAGTACTTC.